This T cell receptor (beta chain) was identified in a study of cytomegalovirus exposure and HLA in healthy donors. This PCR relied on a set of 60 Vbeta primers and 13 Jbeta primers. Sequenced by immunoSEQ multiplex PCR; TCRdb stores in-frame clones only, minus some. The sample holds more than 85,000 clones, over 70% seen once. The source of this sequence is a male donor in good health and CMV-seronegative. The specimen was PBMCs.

CDR3 DNA sequence: TGTGCCAGCAGTTCGTTGGCCCTCGGGGAGACCCAGTACTTC. Protein: CASSSLALGETQYF. This rearrangement joins TRBV27 to TRBJ2-5; D is unresolved. Germline V gene lookup returns CDR1 MNHEY and CDR2 SMNVEV (reference sequence). Trimming left V 4 bases short and J 5 bases short, with 14 bases between. The CDR3 spans 14 residues.